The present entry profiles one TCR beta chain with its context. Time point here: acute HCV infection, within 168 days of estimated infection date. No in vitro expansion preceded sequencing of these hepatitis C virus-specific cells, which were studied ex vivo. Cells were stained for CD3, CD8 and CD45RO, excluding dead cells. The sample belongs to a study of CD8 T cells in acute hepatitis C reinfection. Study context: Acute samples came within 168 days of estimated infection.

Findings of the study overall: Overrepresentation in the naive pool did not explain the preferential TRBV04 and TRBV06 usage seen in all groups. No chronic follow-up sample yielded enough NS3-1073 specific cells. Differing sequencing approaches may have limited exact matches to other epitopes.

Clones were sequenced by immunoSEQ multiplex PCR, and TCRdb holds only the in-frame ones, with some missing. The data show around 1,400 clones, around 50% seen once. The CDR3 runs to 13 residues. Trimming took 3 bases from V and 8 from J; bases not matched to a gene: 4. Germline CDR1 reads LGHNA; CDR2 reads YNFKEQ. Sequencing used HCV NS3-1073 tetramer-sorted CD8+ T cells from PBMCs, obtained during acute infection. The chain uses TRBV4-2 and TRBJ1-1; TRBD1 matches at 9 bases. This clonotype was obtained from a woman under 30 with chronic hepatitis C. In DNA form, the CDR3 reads TGTGCCAGCAGCCAGCCCGGGACAGGGGAAGCTTTCTTT. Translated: CASSQPGTGEAFF.